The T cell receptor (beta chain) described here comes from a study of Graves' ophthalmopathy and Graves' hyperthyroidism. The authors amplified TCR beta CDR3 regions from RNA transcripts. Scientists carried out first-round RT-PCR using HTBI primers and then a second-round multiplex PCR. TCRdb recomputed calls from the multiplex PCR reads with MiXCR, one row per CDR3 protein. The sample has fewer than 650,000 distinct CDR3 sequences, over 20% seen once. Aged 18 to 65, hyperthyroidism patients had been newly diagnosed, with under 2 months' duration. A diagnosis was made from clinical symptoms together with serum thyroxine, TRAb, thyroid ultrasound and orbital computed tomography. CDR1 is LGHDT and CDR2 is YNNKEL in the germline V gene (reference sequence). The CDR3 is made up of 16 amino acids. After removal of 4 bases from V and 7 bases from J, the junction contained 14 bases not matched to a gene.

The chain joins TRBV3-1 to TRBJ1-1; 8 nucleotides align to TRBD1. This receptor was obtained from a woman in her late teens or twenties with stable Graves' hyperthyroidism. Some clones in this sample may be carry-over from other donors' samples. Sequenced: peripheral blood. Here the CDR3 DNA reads TGTGCCAGCAGCCGGACAGTTCAGGGGGCAGCGGGTGAAGCTTTCTTT. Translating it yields CASSRTVQGAAGEAFF.